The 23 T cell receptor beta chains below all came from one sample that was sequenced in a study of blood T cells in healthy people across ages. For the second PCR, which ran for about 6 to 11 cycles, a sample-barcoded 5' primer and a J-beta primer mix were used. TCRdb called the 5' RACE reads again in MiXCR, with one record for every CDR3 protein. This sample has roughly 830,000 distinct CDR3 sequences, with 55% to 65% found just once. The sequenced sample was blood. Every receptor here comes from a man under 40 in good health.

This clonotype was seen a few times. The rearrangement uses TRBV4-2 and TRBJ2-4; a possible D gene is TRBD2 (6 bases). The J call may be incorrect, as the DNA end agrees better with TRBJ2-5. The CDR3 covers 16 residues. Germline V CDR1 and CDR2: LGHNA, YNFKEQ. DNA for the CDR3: TGTGCCAGCAGCCAAGATAAGGAGGGACCGCAAGAGACCCAGTACTTC. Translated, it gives CASSQDKEGPQETQYF.

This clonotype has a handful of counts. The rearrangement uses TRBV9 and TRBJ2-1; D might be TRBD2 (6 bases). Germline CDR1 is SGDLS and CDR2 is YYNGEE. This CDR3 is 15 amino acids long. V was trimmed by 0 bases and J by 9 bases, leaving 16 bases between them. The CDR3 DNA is TGTGCCAGCAGCGTAGACGGGGAGGTTCTTGGTGAGCAGTTCTTC. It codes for CASSVDGEVLGEQFF. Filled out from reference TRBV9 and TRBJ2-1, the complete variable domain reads DSGVTQTPKHLITATGQRVTLRCSPRSGDLSVYWYQQSLDQGLQFLIQYYNGEERAKGNILERFSAQQFPDLHSELNLSSLELGDSALYFCASSVDGEVLGEQFFGPGTRLTVL.

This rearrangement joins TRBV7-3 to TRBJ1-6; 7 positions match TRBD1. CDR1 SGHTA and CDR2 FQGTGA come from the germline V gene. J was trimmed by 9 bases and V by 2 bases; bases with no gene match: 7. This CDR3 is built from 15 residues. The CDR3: CASSLVGQASSPLHF. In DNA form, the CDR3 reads TGTGCCAGCAGCTTAGTAGGACAGGCGTCTTCACCCCTCCACTTT.

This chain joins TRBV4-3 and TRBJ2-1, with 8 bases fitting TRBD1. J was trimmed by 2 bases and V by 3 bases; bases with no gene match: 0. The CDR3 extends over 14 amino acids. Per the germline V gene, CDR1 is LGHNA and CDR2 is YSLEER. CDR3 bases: TGCGCCAGCAGCCAGGGACAGGCCTACAATGAGCAGTTCTTC. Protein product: CASSQGQAYNEQFF.

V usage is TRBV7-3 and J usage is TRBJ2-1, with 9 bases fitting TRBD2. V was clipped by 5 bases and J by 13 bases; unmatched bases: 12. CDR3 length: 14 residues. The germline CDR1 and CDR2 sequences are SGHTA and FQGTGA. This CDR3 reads CASSQNSGGGAQFF. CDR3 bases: TGTGCCAGCAGCCAGAACTCGGGCGGGGGGGCTCAGTTCTTC. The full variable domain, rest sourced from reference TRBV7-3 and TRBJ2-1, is GAGVSQTPSNKVTEKGKYVELRCDPISGHTALYWYRQSLGQGPEFLIYFQGTGAADDSGLPNDRFFAVRPEGSVSTLKIQRTERGDSAVYLCASSQNSGGGAQFFGPGTRLTVL.

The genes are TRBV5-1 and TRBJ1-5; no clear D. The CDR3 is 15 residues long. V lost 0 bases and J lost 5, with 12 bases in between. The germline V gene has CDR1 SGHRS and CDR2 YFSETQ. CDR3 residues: CASSLGPAGDQPQHF. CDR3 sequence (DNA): TGCGCCAGCAGCTTGGGGCCAGCCGGGGATCAGCCCCAGCATTTT. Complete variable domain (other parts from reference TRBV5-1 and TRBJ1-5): KAGVTQTPRYLIKTRGQQVTLSCSPISGHRSVSWYQQTPGQGLQFLFEYFSETQRNKGNFPGRFSGRQFSNSRSEMNVSTLELGDSALYLCASSLGPAGDQPQHFGDGTRLSIL.

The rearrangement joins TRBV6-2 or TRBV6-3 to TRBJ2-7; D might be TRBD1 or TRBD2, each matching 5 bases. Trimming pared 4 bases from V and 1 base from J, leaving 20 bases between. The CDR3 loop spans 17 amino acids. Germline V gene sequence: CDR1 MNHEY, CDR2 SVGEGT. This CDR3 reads CASSSQPGPVGSYEQYF. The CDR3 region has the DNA TGTGCCAGCAGTTCTCAACCGGGGCCAGTGGGTTCCTACGAGCAGTACTTC.

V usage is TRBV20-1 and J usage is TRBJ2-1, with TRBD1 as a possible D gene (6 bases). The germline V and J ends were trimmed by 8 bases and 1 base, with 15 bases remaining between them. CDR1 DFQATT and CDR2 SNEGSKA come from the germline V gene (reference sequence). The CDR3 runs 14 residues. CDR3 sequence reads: CSLPGTSSYNEQFF. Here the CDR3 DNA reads TGCAGTCTCCCCGGGACATCGTCCTACAATGAGCAGTTCTTC.

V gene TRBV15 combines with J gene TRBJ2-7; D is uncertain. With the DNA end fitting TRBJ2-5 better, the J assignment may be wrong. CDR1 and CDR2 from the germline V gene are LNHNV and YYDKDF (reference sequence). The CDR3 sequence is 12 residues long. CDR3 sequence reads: CATSRNVETQYF. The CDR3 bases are TGTGCCACCAGCAGAAACGTAGAGACCCAGTACTTC.

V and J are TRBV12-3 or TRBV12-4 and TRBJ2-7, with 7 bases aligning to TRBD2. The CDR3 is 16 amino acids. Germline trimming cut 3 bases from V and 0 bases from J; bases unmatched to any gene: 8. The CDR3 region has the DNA TGTGCCAGCAGTTTGGGGGAGGGCAGGCTCTCCTACGAGCAGTACTTC. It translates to CASSLGEGRLSYEQYF.

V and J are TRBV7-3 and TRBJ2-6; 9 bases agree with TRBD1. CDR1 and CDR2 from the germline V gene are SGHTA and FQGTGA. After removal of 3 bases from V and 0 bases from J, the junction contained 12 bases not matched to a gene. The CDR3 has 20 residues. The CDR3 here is CASSFLQGANPTSGANVLTF. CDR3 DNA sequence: TGTGCCAGCAGCTTTCTACAGGGGGCCAACCCTACCTCTGGGGCCAACGTCCTGACTTTC.

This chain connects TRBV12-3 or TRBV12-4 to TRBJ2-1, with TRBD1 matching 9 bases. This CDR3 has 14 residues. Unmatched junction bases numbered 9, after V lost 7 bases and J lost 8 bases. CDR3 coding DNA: TGTGCCAGCACCCTAAGGGACAGGGCGGATGAGCAGTTCTTC. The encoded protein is CASTLRDRADEQFF.

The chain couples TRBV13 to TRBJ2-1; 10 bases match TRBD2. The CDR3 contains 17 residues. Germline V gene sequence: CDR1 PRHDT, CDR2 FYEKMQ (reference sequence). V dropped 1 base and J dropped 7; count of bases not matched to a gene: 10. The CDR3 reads CASSLVKSGGAWNEQFF. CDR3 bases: TGTGCCAGCAGCTTAGTTAAAAGCGGGGGGGCGTGGAATGAGCAGTTCTTC.

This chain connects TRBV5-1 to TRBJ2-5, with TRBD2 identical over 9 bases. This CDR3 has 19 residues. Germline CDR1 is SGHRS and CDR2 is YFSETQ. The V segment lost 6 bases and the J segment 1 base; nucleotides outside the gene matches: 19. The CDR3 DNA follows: TGCGCCAGCATTACGGAGGGGGGGCTAGCGGGGCTGATCCAAGAGACCCAGTACTTC. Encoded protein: CASITEGGLAGLIQETQYF.

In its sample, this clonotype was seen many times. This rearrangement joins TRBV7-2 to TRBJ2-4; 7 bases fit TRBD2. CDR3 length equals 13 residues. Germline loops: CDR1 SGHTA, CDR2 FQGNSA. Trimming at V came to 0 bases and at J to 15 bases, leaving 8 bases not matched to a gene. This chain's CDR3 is CASSLAQKGGTYF. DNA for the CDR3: TGTGCCAGCAGCTTAGCGCAGAAGGGAGGGACGTACTTC.

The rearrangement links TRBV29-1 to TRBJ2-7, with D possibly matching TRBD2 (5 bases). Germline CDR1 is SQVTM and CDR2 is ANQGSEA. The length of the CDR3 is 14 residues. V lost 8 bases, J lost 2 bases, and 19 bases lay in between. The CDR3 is CSFLGSGSAYEQYF. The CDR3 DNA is TGCAGCTTCCTGGGGTCGGGTAGCGCCTACGAGCAGTACTTC.

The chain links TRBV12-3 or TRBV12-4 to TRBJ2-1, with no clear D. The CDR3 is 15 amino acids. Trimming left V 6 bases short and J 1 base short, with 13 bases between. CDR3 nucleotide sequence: TGTGCCAGCAGATCAACGACCCATTCCTACAATGAGCAGTTCTTC. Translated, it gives CASRSTTHSYNEQFF.

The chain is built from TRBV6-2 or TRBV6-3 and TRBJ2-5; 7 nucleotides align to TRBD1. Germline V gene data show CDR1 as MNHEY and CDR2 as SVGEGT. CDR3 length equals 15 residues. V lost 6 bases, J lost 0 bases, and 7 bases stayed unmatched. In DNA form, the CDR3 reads TGTGCCAGCAGAGCCCCGGGACAGCACCAAGAGACCCAGTACTTC. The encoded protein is CASRAPGQHQETQYF.

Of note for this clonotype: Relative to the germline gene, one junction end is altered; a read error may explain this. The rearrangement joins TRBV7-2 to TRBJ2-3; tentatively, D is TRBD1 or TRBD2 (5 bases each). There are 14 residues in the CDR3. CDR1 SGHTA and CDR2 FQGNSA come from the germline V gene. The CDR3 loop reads CASSVGWETDAQYF. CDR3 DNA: TGTGCCAGCAGCGTCGGGTGGGAGACAGATGCGCAGTATTTT. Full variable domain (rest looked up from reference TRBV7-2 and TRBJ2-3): GAGVSQSPSNKVTEKGKDVELRCDPISGHTALYWYRQSLGQGLEFLIYFQGNSAPDKSGLPSDRFSAERTGGSVSTLTIQRTQQEDSAVYLCASSVGWETDAQYFGPGTRLTVL.

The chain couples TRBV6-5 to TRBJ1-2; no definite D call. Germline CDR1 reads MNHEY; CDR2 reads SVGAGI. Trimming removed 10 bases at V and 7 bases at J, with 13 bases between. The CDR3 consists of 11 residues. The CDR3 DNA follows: TGTGCCATCGCGGGTTTAAGTGGCTACACCTTC. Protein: CAIAGLSGYTF.

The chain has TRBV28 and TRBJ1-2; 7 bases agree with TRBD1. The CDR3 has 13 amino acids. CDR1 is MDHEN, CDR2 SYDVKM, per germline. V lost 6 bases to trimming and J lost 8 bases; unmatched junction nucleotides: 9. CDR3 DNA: TGTGCCAGCAGGAGGCTCCAGGGGGAGGGCTACACCTTC. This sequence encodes CASRRLQGEGYTF.

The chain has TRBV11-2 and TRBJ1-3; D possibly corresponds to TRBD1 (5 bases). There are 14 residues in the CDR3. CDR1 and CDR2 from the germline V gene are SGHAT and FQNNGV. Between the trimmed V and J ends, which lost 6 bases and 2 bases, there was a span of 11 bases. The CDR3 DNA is TGTGCCAGCAGACGGGACTTAGCTGGAAACACCATATATTTT. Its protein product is CASRRDLAGNTIYF.

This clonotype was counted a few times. The CDR3 here is CASSLGTSGSSYEQYF. In DNA, the CDR3 is TGCGCCAGCAGCTTGGGGACTAGCGGCAGCTCCTACGAGCAGTACTTC. The chain recombines TRBV5-1 with TRBJ2-7; the match to TRBD2 covers 10 bases. CDR1 and CDR2 from the germline V gene are SGHRS and YFSETQ. J was trimmed by 0 bases and V by 0 bases; bases with no gene match: 3. The CDR3 runs to 16 residues.